Listed here are 24 T cell receptor beta chains from one sample, sequenced in a study of blood T cell repertoires in COVID-19. Measured with immunoSEQ multiplex PCR; TCRdb has only the in-frame clones, and not every one. The sample contains about 23,000 clones, approximately 92% of which appear only once. The sample comprised peripheral blood. The source is a human donor in a cohort sampled during active COVID-19.

V is TRBV7-9 and J is TRBJ2-2; tentatively, D is TRBD2 (6 bases). Germline V gene sequence: CDR1 SEHNR, CDR2 FQNEAQ (reference sequence). The CDR3 covers 15 residues. The germline V and J ends were trimmed by 1 base and 2 bases, with 8 bases remaining between them. CDR3 loop: CASSLEGTNTGELFF. The CDR3 DNA follows: TGTGCCAGCAGCTTAGAGGGGACTAACACCGGGGAGCTGTTTTTT.

The chain has TRBV19 and TRBJ1-6, with 7 bases matching TRBD1. This CDR3 spans 14 amino acids. Looked up from germline, CDR1 is LNHDA and CDR2 is SQIVND (reference sequence). The trim removed 8 bases at V and 8 bases at J, leaving 9 bases unmatched. CDR3 in amino acids: CASGRQGLDSPLHF. CDR3 in DNA: TGTGCCAGTGGTCGACAGGGCTTGGATTCACCCCTCCACTTT.

This clone has more than one count but fewer than ten. This chain joins TRBV10-3 and TRBJ1-3, with TRBD1 as a possible D gene (5 bases). The germline V and J ends were trimmed by 6 bases and 1 base, with 22 bases remaining between them. The CDR3 loop spans 18 amino acids. The V gene's germline CDR1 is ENHRY and CDR2 SYGVKD. CDR3 nucleotide sequence: TGTGCCATCAGCCCACAGCGGGGGTCCCAAACTTCTGGAAACACCATATATTTT. It specifies CAISPQRGSQTSGNTIYF.

In this sample, this clone turned up a few times. V gene TRBV10-3 combines with J gene TRBJ2-1; 7 nucleotides agree with TRBD1. Unmatched junction bases numbered 15, after V lost 0 bases and J lost 4 bases. CDR3 size: 19 residues. Looked up from germline, CDR1 is ENHRY and CDR2 is SYGVKD. DNA of the CDR3: TGTGCCATCAGTGAGTCGCGAGACAGGGTGTTTTTCCTGTACAATGAGCAGTTCTTC. It specifies CAISESRDRVFFLYNEQFF.

The chain joins TRBV19 to TRBJ1-2, with D perhaps TRBD1 (6 bases). Trimming cost V 0 bases and J 6 bases, with 14 bases left between them. CDR1 is LNHDA, CDR2 SQIVND, per germline (reference sequence). The CDR3 is made up of 15 amino acids. The CDR3 spells CASSIDLRGANGYTF. The CDR3, as DNA: TGTGCCAGTAGTATAGATCTTCGGGGGGCCAATGGCTACACCTTC.

J is TRBJ2-1 and V is TRBV5-1, with a tentative D call TRBD2 (6 bases). Germline assignment: CDR1 SGHRS and CDR2 YFSETQ. V lost 7 bases to trimming and J lost 7 bases, with 15 bases between them. This CDR3 region has 13 residues. The CDR3 region is CASLPPGRNEQFF. In DNA form, the CDR3 reads TGCGCCAGCCTACCCCCAGGGAGGAATGAGCAGTTCTTC.

This sequence joins TRBV10-3 and TRBJ2-2; TRBD2 agrees at 12 bases. Germline trimming cut 8 bases from V and 1 base from J; bases unmatched to any gene: 14. CDR1 is ENHRY, CDR2 SYGVKD, per germline. This CDR3 is 19 amino acids long. This CDR3 reads CAIFLAGPTSGGNTGELFF. CDR3 DNA sequence: TGTGCCATCTTCCTCGCCGGGCCGACTAGCGGGGGGAACACCGGGGAGCTGTTTTTT.

The V call is TRBV19, the J call TRBJ1-3; no clear D gene. V lost 11 bases and J 0 bases, leaving 8 bases between the germline ends. This CDR3 region has 12 residues. Germline values: CDR1 LNHDA, CDR2 SQIVND (reference sequence). The CDR3 DNA sequence: TGTGCCTCAGGCTCCTCTGGAAACACCATATATTTT. Translation gives CASGSSGNTIYF.

The DNA for the CDR3 is TGTGCCAGCAGTTGGGCGGGGGGGGGCAATGAGCAGTTCTTC. This sequence encodes CASSWAGGGNEQFF. The rearrangement links TRBV6-2 or TRBV6-3 to TRBJ2-1; 9 bases match TRBD2. The CDR3 is 14 amino acids. V was clipped by 4 bases and J by 6 bases; unmatched bases: 4. Per the germline V gene, CDR1 is MNHEY and CDR2 is SVGEGT.

This sequence joins TRBV5-6 and TRBJ2-7; 10 bases fit TRBD1. CDR3 size: 15 residues. In germline, CDR1 is SGHDT, CDR2 YYEEEE. J gave up 4 bases and V 4 bases, and 8 bases lay outside the gene matches. DNA of the CDR3: TGTGCCAGCAGCGGGCCCGGGACAGGGGTTTACGAGCAGTACTTC. Protein product: CASSGPGTGVYEQYF.

V and J are TRBV2 and TRBJ1-2; D gene uncertain. V was cut by 3 bases and J by 8 bases, with 7 bases left in between. CDR1 and CDR2 from the germline V gene are SNHLY and FYNNEI. The CDR3 has 11 amino acids. The CDR3 protein is CASSEGGGYTF. The CDR3 bases are TGTGCCAGCAGTGAGGGAGGGGGCTACACCTTC.

The chain carries TRBV4-1 and TRBJ2-3; no reliable D call. The V and J ends lost 5 bases and 0 bases respectively, with 18 bases between them. The CDR3 has 17 residues. Per the germline V gene, CDR1 is MGHRA and CDR2 is YSYEKL. The CDR3 DNA sequence: TGCGCCAGCAGCAACCCCCTGAGCGCCGCTAGCACAGATACGCAGTATTTT. Translated: CASSNPLSAASTDTQYF.

This clone has just a few counts. This rearrangement joins TRBV4-1 to TRBJ2-3; perhaps TRBD2 as D (7 bases). Germline CDR1 reads MGHRA; CDR2 reads YSYEKL. The germline V and J ends were trimmed by 0 bases and 2 bases, with 18 bases remaining between them. The CDR3 contains 18 residues. CDR3 nucleotide sequence: TGCGCCAGCAGCCAAGATAGGAGGGGGGGCCCTTCCACAGATACGCAGTATTTT. This sequence encodes CASSQDRRGGPSTDTQYF.

This clone was picked up one time. The chain couples TRBV6-2 or TRBV6-3 to TRBJ2-7, with 9 nucleotides matching TRBD1. The V gene end was trimmed by 5 bases and the J gene end by 2 bases; junction bases not matched to a gene: 7. Germline V CDR1 and CDR2: MNHEY, SVGEGT. This CDR3 spans 15 amino acids. The CDR3 region has the DNA TGTGCCAGCAGTAAATGGGACAGGGCAGCCTACGAGCAGTACTTC. Amino acid sequence: CASSKWDRAAYEQYF.

V and J are TRBV18 and TRBJ2-1; 7 bases align to TRBD2. The germline V gene has CDR1 KGHSH and CDR2 LQKENI. The CDR3 covers 13 residues. V trimming: 2 bases; J trimming: 8 bases; junction bases outside the gene matches: 3. The CDR3 loop reads CASSPNGGDEQFF. The CDR3, as DNA: TGTGCCAGCTCACCAAATGGGGGGGATGAGCAGTTCTTC.

The J gene is TRBJ2-5, the V gene TRBV7-9; tentatively, D is TRBD2 (7 bases). This CDR3 contains 15 residues. CDR1 and CDR2 from the germline V gene are SEHNR and FQNEAQ (reference sequence). Trimming took 5 bases from V and 0 from J, leaving 13 bases between them. CDR3 sequence reads: CASSPRGPDQETQYF. As DNA, the CDR3 is TGTGCCAGCAGCCCGCGGGGGCCGGACCAAGAGACCCAGTACTTC.

The chain couples TRBV7-2 to TRBJ1-2; perhaps TRBD1 as D (6 bases). The CDR3 sequence is 14 residues long. The germline V gene has CDR1 SGHTA and CDR2 FQGNSA. V lost 1 base to trimming and J lost 6 bases, with 12 bases between them. The CDR3 sequence is CASSLVAGDHGYTF. The CDR3, as DNA: TGTGCCAGCAGCTTAGTGGCAGGGGACCATGGCTACACCTTC.

This chain uses TRBV5-1 with TRBJ2-3, with a possible D match to TRBD2 (7 bases). The V and J ends lost 0 bases and 2 bases respectively, with 19 bases between them. The germline gives CDR1 SGHRS, CDR2 YFSETQ. The CDR3 runs 18 residues. The CDR3 DNA is TGCGCCAGCAGCTTGGAATTGGGCGGGGGCCTGAACACAGATACGCAGTATTTT. This encodes CASSLELGGGLNTDTQYF. Using reference TRBV5-1 and TRBJ2-3 for the parts outside the CDR3, the full variable domain is KAGVTQTPRYLIKTRGQQVTLSCSPISGHRSVSWYQQTPGQGLQFLFEYFSETQRNKGNFPGRFSGRQFSNSRSEMNVSTLELGDSALYLCASSLELGGGLNTDTQYFGPGTRLTVL.

The rearrangement joins TRBV5-1 to TRBJ2-5; D possibly corresponds to TRBD1 (6 bases). The CDR3 has 14 amino acids. V was shortened by 0 bases and J by 5 bases, with 11 bases between the two germline ends. The germline gives CDR1 SGHRS, CDR2 YFSETQ. The CDR3 nucleotides read TGCGCCAGCAGCTTGGGTGGGGGCGGCGAGACCCAGTACTTC. It codes for CASSLGGGGETQYF.

The genes are TRBV19 and TRBJ1-3, with 7 positions matching TRBD1. This CDR3 spans 14 amino acids. Germline-derived CDR1 and CDR2 are LNHDA and SQIVND (reference sequence). After removal of 4 bases from V and 5 bases from J, the junction contained 5 bases not matched to a gene. The CDR3 loop reads CASSTRGPRNTIYF. CDR3 nucleotide sequence: TGTGCCAGTAGTACGAGGGGGCCGCGAAACACCATATATTTT. Full variable domain (outside the CDR3, taken from reference TRBV19 and TRBJ1-3): DGGITQSPKYLFRKEGQNVTLSCEQNLNHDAMYWYRQDPGQGLRLIYYSQIVNDFQKGDIAEGYSVSREKKESFPLTVTSAQKNPTAFYLCASSTRGPRNTIYFGEGSWLTVV.

The chain employs TRBV11-2 and TRBJ2-1; TRBD1 matches 8 bases. The germline V gene has CDR1 SGHAT and CDR2 FQNNGV. The CDR3 is 14 amino acids. Unmatched junction bases numbered 9, after V lost 4 bases and J lost 10 bases. CDR3 in DNA: TGTGCCAGCAGCTCCAATAACAGGGGGATCGAGCAGTTCTTC. This translates into CASSSNNRGIEQFF. Complete variable domain (other parts from reference TRBV11-2 and TRBJ2-1): EAGVAQSPRYKIIEKRQSVAFWCNPISGHATLYWYQQILGQGPKLLIQFQNNGVVDDSQLPKDRFSAERLKGVDSTLKIQPAKLEDSAVYLCASSSNNRGIEQFFGPGTRLTVL.

This clone was found once. The gene calls are TRBV19 and TRBJ1-2, with D tentatively TRBD1 (6 bases). Germline CDR1 is LNHDA and CDR2 is SQIVND (reference sequence). The germline V and J ends were trimmed by 8 bases and 6 bases, with 16 bases remaining between them. The CDR3 covers 13 residues. The CDR3 DNA is TGTGCCAGTCTTCAACAGGGATACAATGGCTACACCTTC. Its translation: CASLQQGYNGYTF.

This clone was observed once. The rearrangement uses TRBV6-5 and TRBJ2-2, with TRBD2 as a possible D gene (6 bases). The CDR3 is made up of 15 amino acids. Trimming pared 8 bases from V and 4 bases from J, leaving 17 bases between. From germline, CDR1 is MNHEY and CDR2 SVGAGI. The CDR3 loop is CASVRDLAGTGELFF. DNA for the CDR3: TGTGCCAGCGTGAGGGACTTGGCGGGCACCGGGGAGCTGTTTTTT.

The J gene is TRBJ1-2, the V gene TRBV25-1, with 9 bases identical to TRBD1. The CDR3 runs to 15 residues. Germline V gene data show CDR1 as MGHDK and CDR2 as SYGVNS. The junction had 3 bases not matched to a gene; V was cut back by 3 bases and J by 1 base. CDR3 in DNA: TGTGCCAGCAGTGATTCGGGACAGGGTAACTATGGCTACACCTTC. Amino acid sequence: CASSDSGQGNYGYTF.